These 23 T cell receptor beta chains originate from one sample sequenced in a study of OX40 agonist ivuxolimab in advanced cancers. The protocol was immunoSEQ multiplex PCR, while the TCRdb copy is restricted to in-frame clones and leaves out a portion. The table shows fewer than 120,000 clones, with about nine tenths occurring only once. Sequenced here: CD4+ or CD8+ T cells sorted from blood, sampled in a trial of the OX40 agonist ivuxolimab. These receptors were taken from an adult with an advanced solid tumor such as melanoma, head and neck, liver or kidney cancer.

The V and J genes are TRBV4-2 and TRBJ2-7, with D perhaps matching TRBD1 or TRBD2 (5 bases each). Germline CDR1 reads LGHNA; CDR2 reads YNFKEQ. Trimming left V 5 bases short and J 0 bases short, with 17 bases between. The CDR3 length is 16 residues. The CDR3 DNA follows: TGTGCCAGCAGCAGAGGTCCGGGACGGTCCTCCTACGAGCAGTACTTC. Protein product: CASSRGPGRSSYEQYF.

The V and J genes are TRBV5-1 and TRBJ2-1, with unresolved D. Trimming pared 1 base from V and 8 bases from J, leaving 10 bases between. This CDR3 contains 13 residues. CDR1 SGHRS and CDR2 YFSETQ come from the germline V gene. CDR3 residues: CASSLQQTHEQFF. In DNA form, the CDR3 reads TGCGCCAGCAGCTTGCAACAGACCCATGAGCAGTTCTTC.

The chain has TRBV7-9 and TRBJ2-5; TRBD2 matches at 8 bases. J lost 5 bases, V lost 2 bases, and 4 bases had no gene match. The CDR3 runs to 14 residues. Germline CDR1 SEHNR, CDR2 FQNEAQ (reference sequence). This chain's CDR3 is CASSLWVAGETQYF. The CDR3 DNA is TGTGCCAGCAGCTTATGGGTAGCGGGGGAGACCCAGTACTTC.

In this sample, this clone turned up once. This chain uses TRBV5-5 with TRBJ2-1, with TRBD1 matching 8 bases. This CDR3 region has 18 residues. The germline V gene has CDR1 SGHKS and CDR2 YYEKEE (reference sequence). After removal of 4 bases from V and 3 bases from J, the junction contained 15 bases not matched to a gene. The CDR3 region has the DNA TGTGCCAGCAGCGCGCGAATAACCGGGACAGGCTACTACAATGAGCAGTTCTTC. Translated, it gives CASSARITGTGYYNEQFF.

This clone appeared once. The chain carries TRBV6-6 and TRBJ1-2, with 7 positions matching TRBD1. This CDR3 spans 14 amino acids. Germline trimming cut 7 bases from V and 2 bases from J; bases unmatched to any gene: 7. Germline lookup yields CDR1 MNHNY and CDR2 SVGAGI (reference sequence). The CDR3 nucleotides read TGTGCCAGCAACCCGGACAGGAACAACTATGGCTACACCTTC. Its translation: CASNPDRNNYGYTF.

The chain has TRBV19 and TRBJ2-7; TRBD2 matches 7 bases. The germline gives CDR1 LNHDA, CDR2 SQIVND (reference sequence). CDR3 length equals 15 residues. V lost 2 bases and J lost 3; bases outside the gene matches: 7. This CDR3 reads CASSIKWEGYYEQYF. The DNA of the CDR3 is TGTGCCAGTAGTATAAAGTGGGAGGGTTACTACGAGCAGTACTTC.

J is TRBJ2-1 and V is TRBV10-3; 7 bases align to TRBD2. CDR3 length: 15 amino acids. J was trimmed by 4 bases and V by 0 bases; bases with no gene match: 3. Germline assignment: CDR1 ENHRY and CDR2 SYGVKD. CDR3 region: CAISESASGYNEQFF. Written as DNA, the CDR3 is TGTGCCATCAGTGAGTCGGCTAGCGGTTACAATGAGCAGTTCTTC.

This chain connects TRBV23-1 to TRBJ1-1, with 9 bases aligning to TRBD1. TRBV23-1 is an ORF for which the function is uncertain. This CDR3 region has 14 residues. The trim removed 2 bases at V and 5 bases at J, leaving 3 bases unmatched. The CDR3 DNA reads TGCGCCAGCAGTCAACCGGGACAGGGAACTGAAGCTTTCTTT. Translating it yields CASSQPGQGTEAFF.

This clone appeared a single time. DNA of the CDR3: TGTGCCAGTAGTATGGTAGCGGCCACCCATAGAAATACGCAGTATTTT. This translates into CASSMVAATHRNTQYF. V and J are TRBV19 and TRBJ2-3, with D maybe TRBD2 (6 bases). Trimming removed 3 bases at V and 7 bases at J, with 20 bases between. The CDR3 sequence is 16 residues long. Germline values: CDR1 LNHDA, CDR2 SQIVND (reference sequence).

This clone has just one count. The V gene is TRBV5-1, the J gene TRBJ1-1; TRBD1 matches 9 bases. J lost 3 bases, V lost 1 base, and 1 base had no gene match. The CDR3 has 14 residues. CDR1 and CDR2 (germline): SGHRS, YFSETQ. CDR3 nucleotides: TGCGCCAGCAGCTTGAGGACAGGGGACACTGAAGCTTTCTTT. Protein: CASSLRTGDTEAFF. The whole variable domain, filled in from reference TRBV5-1 and TRBJ1-1, reads KAGVTQTPRYLIKTRGQQVTLSCSPISGHRSVSWYQQTPGQGLQFLFEYFSETQRNKGNFPGRFSGRQFSNSRSEMNVSTLELGDSALYLCASSLRTGDTEAFFGQGTRLTVV.

This clone appeared once. This sequence joins TRBV2 and TRBJ1-2; D is possibly TRBD1 (6 bases). V lost 8 bases to trimming and J lost 8 bases, with 18 bases between them. The CDR3 totals 13 residues. Germline V gene data show CDR1 as SNHLY and CDR2 as FYNNEI. CDR3 amino acids: CASSDSSKLGYTF. CDR3 nucleotide sequence: TGTGCCAGCTCGGACAGCTCTAAATTGGGCTACACCTTC.

In this sample, this clone turned up once. This chain connects TRBV19 to TRBJ1-3; D is uncertain. The length of the CDR3 is 17 residues. CDR1 LNHDA and CDR2 SQIVND come from the germline V gene (reference sequence). The ends were cut back, 3 bases at V and 0 bases at J, with 15 bases in the middle. This chain's CDR3 is CASSIPPAGVSGNTIYF. The DNA of the CDR3 is TGTGCCAGTAGTATTCCCCCCGCGGGCGTCTCTGGAAACACCATATATTTT.

The gene calls are TRBV5-4 and TRBJ2-1, with 10 bases identical to TRBD1. The CDR3 spans 15 residues. The ends lost 4 bases at V and 3 bases at J; junction bases unmatched: 4. CDR1 SGHNT and CDR2 YYREEE come from the germline V gene (reference sequence). The CDR3 DNA sequence: TGTGCCAGCAGCGGGACAGGGGAAAACTACAATGAGCAGTTCTTC. Its translation is CASSGTGENYNEQFF.

The genes are TRBV5-1 and TRBJ2-3; D is ambiguous. Germline values: CDR1 SGHRS, CDR2 YFSETQ. Trimming removed 2 bases at V and 2 bases at J, with 12 bases between. This CDR3 comprises 15 residues. The CDR3: CASSFGPLDTDTQYF. CDR3 coding DNA: TGCGCCAGCAGCTTTGGTCCCCTGGACACAGATACGCAGTATTTT.

The CDR3 sequence is CASSMTGISYEQYF. Written as DNA, the CDR3 is TGCGCCAGCAGCATGACAGGAATCTCCTACGAGCAGTACTTC. V usage is TRBV4-3 and J usage is TRBJ2-7; maybe TRBD1 (6 bases). Trimming left V 5 bases short and J 0 bases short, with 11 bases between. CDR3 length equals 14 residues. CDR1 and CDR2 (germline): LGHNA, YSLEER.

The chain employs TRBV4-3 and TRBJ2-1; possibly TRBD2 for D (6 bases). From germline, CDR1 is LGHNA and CDR2 YSLEER. The CDR3 runs 16 residues. The germline V and J ends were trimmed by 1 base and 2 bases, with 12 bases remaining between them. Here the CDR3 DNA reads TGCGCCAGCAGCCAAGTTGGAGGGACTCCCTACAATGAGCAGTTCTTC. Translated, it gives CASSQVGGTPYNEQFF.

The chain combines TRBV30 with TRBJ2-7; D perhaps matches TRBD2 (5 bases). Trimming shortened V by 0 bases and J by 6 bases, and 18 bases separated the two germline ends. Germline loops: CDR1 GTSNPN, CDR2 SVGIG (reference sequence). CDR3 size: 15 residues. DNA of the CDR3: TGTGCCTGGAGTGTACGCAGGCTAGCACGTGGCGAGCAGTACTTC. Residues: CAWSVRRLARGEQYF.

J is TRBJ2-7 and V is TRBV21-1; the D call in the table, TRBD2, was not verified against the DNA. TRBV21-1 is described as a pseudogene. This CDR3 region has 13 residues. The CDR3 coding sequence is TGTGCCAGCAGCAAAGGAGGCCCACCCGAGCAGTACTTC. Translated, it gives CASSKGGPPEQYF.

The rearrangement links TRBV14 to TRBJ1-5; no reliable D call. The germline V gene encodes CDR1 SGHDN and CDR2 FVKESK. V was pared by 4 bases and J by 4 bases, with 17 bases between. CDR3 length: 16 residues. CDR3 loop: CASSRPAQPANQPQHF. CDR3 nucleotide sequence: TGTGCCAGCAGCCGCCCCGCGCAGCCAGCGAATCAGCCCCAGCATTTT. Filled out from reference TRBV14 and TRBJ1-5, the complete variable domain reads EAGVTQFPSHSVIEKGQTVTLRCDPISGHDNLYWYRRVMGKEIKFLLHFVKESKQDESGMPNNRFLAERTGGTYSTLKVQPAELEDSGVYFCASSRPAQPANQPQHFGDGTRLSIL.

This clone was detected only once. The gene calls are TRBV5-1 and TRBJ1-3, with unresolved D. V was clipped by 0 bases and J by 0 bases, with 10 bases between them. There are 16 residues in the CDR3. Germline V gene data show CDR1 as SGHRS and CDR2 as YFSETQ. CDR3 coding DNA: TGCGCCAGCAGCTTGGCCTTCGGACCCTCTGGAAACACCATATATTTT. It is translated as CASSLAFGPSGNTIYF.

This clone was detected only once. V gene TRBV5-1 combines with J gene TRBJ2-3; TRBD2 agrees at 8 bases. From germline, CDR1 is SGHRS and CDR2 YFSETQ. This CDR3 is built from 13 residues. Trimming removed 2 bases from V and 9 bases from J; junction bases left unmatched: 5. CDR3 nucleotides: TGCGCCAGCAGCTTAACCTTAGCGGGAACGCAGTATTTT. Its translation is CASSLTLAGTQYF.

As for this clone: At the DNA level, this CDR3 is encoded by other sequences in the same sample as well. The chain uses TRBV6-5 and TRBJ1-2, with no clear D. From germline, CDR1 is MNHEY and CDR2 SVGAGI. The V end lost 4 bases, the J end lost 8 bases, and 8 bases lay between the germline ends. This CDR3 has 11 amino acids. The CDR3 is CASSSPRGYTF. The CDR3 region has the DNA TGTGCCAGCAGTTCCCCGAGAGGCTACACCTTC.

The J gene is TRBJ2-1, the V gene TRBV7-3; TRBD1 might be the D (6 bases). Trimming removed 0 bases at V and 10 bases at J, with 10 bases between. This CDR3 region has 13 residues. The germline V gene encodes CDR1 SGHTA and CDR2 FQGTGA. The CDR3 protein is CASSLTDRWEQFF. Written as DNA, the CDR3 is TGTGCCAGCAGCTTAACGGACAGATGGGAGCAGTTCTTC.